This T cell receptor beta chain was recorded in a study of blood T cell repertoires in COVID-19. Trimming removed 4 bases from V and 3 bases from J; junction bases left unmatched: 5. The CDR3 covers 16 residues. Germline V gene sequence: CDR1 SGDLS, CDR2 YYNGEE. Per the authors' pipeline: Amplification with reference gene primers provided the estimates of nucleated cell counts. Assay: immunoSEQ multiplex PCR; the TCRdb copy retains only in-frame clones and omits some. V and J calls and clone size are given by that table; D and trimming were obtained from the DNA. The table includes roughly 100,000 clones, approximately 81% detected once.

The TCR comes from a human donor in a cohort sampled during active COVID-19. The source material was peripheral blood. The rearrangement links TRBV9 to TRBJ2-7; TRBD2 matches 15 bases. The CDR3 bases are TGTGCCAGCAGCCTGGGACTAGCGGGAGGAAACTACGAGCAGTACTTC. It specifies CASSLGLAGGNYEQYF.